What follows is one T cell receptor beta chain and its context. Its antigen remains unknown. This entry comes from a study of cytomegalovirus exposure and HLA in healthy donors. Study information: Of the donors genotyped, several hundred in all, about 76% fell in the Caucasian-associated ancestry cluster. Study results and caveats: Across donors, presence/absence analyses took sequencing depth to be roughly uniform. The study labeled 180 or so TCR beta chains cytomegalovirus-associated. High specificity and sensitivity for cytomegalovirus status were reported for the classifier.

The length of the CDR3 is 13 residues. Trimming removed 2 bases at V and 8 bases at J, with 9 bases between. The germline V gene encodes CDR1 SEHNR and CDR2 FQNEAQ (reference sequence). The PCR made use of 60 Vbeta and 13 Jbeta primers. This table comes from immunoSEQ multiplex PCR, and its TCRdb copy is limited to in-frame clones, with some not included. The table lists 90,000 to 120,000 clones, about 72% of them singletons, with approximately 2% in the top ten. The rearrangement links TRBV7-9 to TRBJ1-4; no definite D call. This clonotype was sampled from a man aged 18 to 30 in good health and CMV-seronegative. The sample consisted of PBMCs. The CDR3 sequence: CASSLRGEEKLFF. The CDR3 DNA follows: TGTGCCAGCAGCTTACGGGGAGAGGAAAAACTGTTTTTT.